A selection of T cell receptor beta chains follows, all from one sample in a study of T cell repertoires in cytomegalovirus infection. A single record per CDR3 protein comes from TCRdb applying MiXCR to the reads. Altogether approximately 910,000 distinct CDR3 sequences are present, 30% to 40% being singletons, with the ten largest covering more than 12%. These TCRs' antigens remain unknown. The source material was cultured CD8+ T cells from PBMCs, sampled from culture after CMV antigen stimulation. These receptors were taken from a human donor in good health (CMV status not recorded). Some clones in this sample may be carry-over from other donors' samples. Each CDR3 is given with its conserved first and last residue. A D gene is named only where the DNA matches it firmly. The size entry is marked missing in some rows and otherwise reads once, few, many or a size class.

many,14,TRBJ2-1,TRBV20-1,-,CSAAPGRPYNEQFF,TGCAGTGCTGCCCCTGGCCGGCCCTACAATGAGCAGTTCTTC
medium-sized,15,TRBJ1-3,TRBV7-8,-,CASSKPRLPGNTIYF,TGTGCCAGCAGCAAACCCAGGTTACCCGGAAACACCATATATTTT
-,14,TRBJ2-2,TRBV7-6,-,CASSSGIVTGELFF,TGTGCCAGCAGCTCCGGGATCGTCACCGGGGAGCTGTTTTTT
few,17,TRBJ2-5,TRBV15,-,CATSKEGEQDPQETQYF,TGTGCCACCAGCAAGGAAGGGGAACAGGACCCCCAAGAGACCCAGTACTTC
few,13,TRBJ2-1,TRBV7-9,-,CASSLGAHNEQFF,TGTGCCAGCAGCTTAGGGGCCCACAATGAGCAGTTCTTC
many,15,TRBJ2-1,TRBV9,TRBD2,CASSPRTSGYNEQFF,TGTGCCAGCAGCCCCCGGACTAGCGGCTACAATGAGCAGTTCTTC
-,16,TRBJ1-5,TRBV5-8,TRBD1,CASSPREGGGNQPQHF,TGTGCCAGCAGCCCCCGTGAAGGGGGCGGGAATCAGCCCCAGCATTTT
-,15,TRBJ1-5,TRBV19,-,CASSIGWTENQPQHF,TGTGCCAGTAGTATAGGTTGGACGGAAAATCAGCCCCAGCATTTT
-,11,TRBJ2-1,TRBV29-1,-,CSVEKLNEQFF,TGCAGCGTTGAGAAACTTAATGAGCAGTTCTTC
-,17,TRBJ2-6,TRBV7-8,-,CASKRGGYLSGTNVLTF,TGTGCCAGCAAAAGGGGGGGTTACCTCTCTGGGACCAACGTCCTGACTTTC
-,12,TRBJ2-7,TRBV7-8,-,CASSLNTYEQYF,TGTGCCAGCAGCTTAAATACCTACGAGCAGTACTTC
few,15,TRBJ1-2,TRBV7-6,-,CASSLGTQGLRGYTF,TGTGCCAGCAGCTTAGGAACCCAGGGGCTACGTGGCTACACCTTC
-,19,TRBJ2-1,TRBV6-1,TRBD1,CASSLLLVTGTGEDNEQFF,TGTGCCAGCAGTCTTCTCCTAGTAACCGGGACAGGGGAAGACAATGAGCAGTTCTTC
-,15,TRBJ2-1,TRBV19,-,CASSIDGVSYNEQFF,TGTGCCAGTAGTATAGATGGGGTCTCCTACAATGAGCAGTTCTTC
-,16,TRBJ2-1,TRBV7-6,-,CASSYRTRSSYNEQFF,TGTGCCAGCAGTTATCGGACAAGGAGCTCCTACAATGAGCAGTTCTTC
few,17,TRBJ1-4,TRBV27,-,CASSSRSAEATNEKLFF,TGTGCCAGCAGTTCCCGGTCCGCCGAGGCAACTAATGAAAAACTGTTTTTT
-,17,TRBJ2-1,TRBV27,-,CASSLSFKFSRIDEQFF,TGTGCCAGCAGTTTATCTTTCAAGTTTAGCCGGATAGATGAGCAGTTCTTC
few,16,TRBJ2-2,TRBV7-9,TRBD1,CASSFPDRENTGELFF,TGTGCCAGCAGCTTCCCGGACAGGGAGAACACCGGGGAGCTGTTTTTT
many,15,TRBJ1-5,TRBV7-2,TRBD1,CASSPDRLGHQPQHF,TGTGCCAGCAGCCCGGACAGGTTGGGGCATCAGCCCCAGCATTTT
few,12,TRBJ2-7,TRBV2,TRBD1,CAIDRGSNEQYF,TGTGCCATTGACAGGGGAAGCAACGAGCAGTACTTC
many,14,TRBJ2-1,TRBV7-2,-,CASGLTGGRNEQFF,TGTGCCAGCGGTCTCACCGGGGGCCGCAATGAGCAGTTCTTC
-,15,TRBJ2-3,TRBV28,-,CASSYRAFPPDTQYF,TGTGCCAGCAGCTACAGGGCTTTCCCCCCAGATACGCAGTATTTT
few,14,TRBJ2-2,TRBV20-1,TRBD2,CGHRGSGATGELFF,TGCGGTCATCGGGGGAGCGGGGCAACCGGGGAGCTGTTTTTT
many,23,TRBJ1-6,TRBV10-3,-,CAISESNLVAGASSRPINSPLHF,TGTGCCATCAGTGAGTCGAATTTGGTGGCAGGGGCTTCGTCCCGACCGATAAATTCACCCCTCCACTTT
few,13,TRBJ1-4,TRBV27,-,CASSLSISEKLFF,TGTGCCAGCAGTTTATCGATCAGTGAAAAACTGTTTTTT
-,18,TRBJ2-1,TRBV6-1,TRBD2,CASSEIRSSGGPYNEQFF,TGTGCCAGCAGTGAAATCAGAAGTAGCGGGGGGCCTTACAATGAGCAGTTCTTC
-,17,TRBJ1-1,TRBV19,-,CASSILGARGRTAEAFF,TGTGCCAGTAGTATTCTGGGGGCGCGGGGTCGGACAGCTGAAGCTTTCTTT
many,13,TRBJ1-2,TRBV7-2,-,CASSQWGVGGYTF,TGTGCCAGCAGCCAATGGGGGGTGGGAGGCTACACCTTC
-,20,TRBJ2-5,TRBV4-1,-,CASSQAPGTLNWGVQETQYF,TGCGCCAGCAGCCAAGCTCCCGGGACCCTGAACTGGGGTGTCCAAGAGACCCAGTACTTC
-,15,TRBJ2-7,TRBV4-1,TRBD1,CASSDGQGFAYEQYF,TGCGCCAGCAGCGATGGACAGGGATTTGCCTACGAGCAGTACTTC
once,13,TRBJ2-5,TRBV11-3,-,CASSSGVRETQYF,TGTGCCAGCAGCTCCGGGGTCAGGGAGACCCAGTACTTC
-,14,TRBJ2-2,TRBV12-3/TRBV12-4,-,CASSLAGLTGELFF,TGTGCCAGCAGTTTAGCAGGGTTAACCGGGGAGCTGTTTTTT
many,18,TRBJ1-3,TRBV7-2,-,CASSLAGGTPDTGNTIYF,TGTGCCAGCAGCTTAGCCGGGGGTACGCCAGATACTGGAAACACCATATATTTT
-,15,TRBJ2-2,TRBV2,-,CASSERGGMAGELFF,TGTGCCAGCAGTGAGCGGGGTGGTATGGCCGGGGAGCTGTTTTTT
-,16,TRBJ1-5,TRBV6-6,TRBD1,CASSSPDRNSNQPQHF,TGTGCCAGCAGTTCCCCGGACAGGAATAGCAATCAGCCCCAGCATTTT
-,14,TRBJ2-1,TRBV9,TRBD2,CASSAGTSGVEQFF,TGTGCCAGCAGCGCTGGGACTAGCGGGGTTGAGCAGTTCTTC
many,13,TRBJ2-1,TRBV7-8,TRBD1,CAIRQGPYNEQFF,TGTGCGATCAGACAGGGGCCTTACAATGAGCAGTTCTTC
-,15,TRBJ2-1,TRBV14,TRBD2,CASSPWASGDNEQFF,TGTGCCAGCAGCCCCTGGGCTAGCGGGGATAATGAGCAGTTCTTC
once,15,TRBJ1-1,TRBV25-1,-,CASRERGVGNTEAFF,TGTGCCAGCAGGGAGAGGGGGGTCGGGAACACTGAAGCTTTCTTT
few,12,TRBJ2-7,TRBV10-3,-,CANLGPSYEQYF,TGTGCCAACTTGGGCCCCTCCTACGAGCAGTACTTC
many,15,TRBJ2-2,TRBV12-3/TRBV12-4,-,CASYPRRRKTGELFF,TGTGCCAGCTATCCGAGGCGTAGGAAGACCGGGGAGCTGTTTTTT
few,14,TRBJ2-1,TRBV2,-,CASSDRGNHNEQFF,TGTGCCAGCAGTGACAGGGGAAATCACAATGAGCAGTTCTTC
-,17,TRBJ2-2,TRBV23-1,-,CASSHSAGNREGGELFF,TGCGCCAGCAGTCACTCCGCGGGCAACAGGGAGGGCGGGGAGCTGTTTTTT
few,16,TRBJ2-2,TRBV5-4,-,CASSSSDGSDTGELFF,TGTGCCAGCAGCTCATCGGACGGTTCGGATACCGGGGAGCTGTTTTTT
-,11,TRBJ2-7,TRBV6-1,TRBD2,CASPGRYEQYF,TGTGCCAGCCCCGGGAGGTACGAGCAGTACTTC
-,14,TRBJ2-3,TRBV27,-,CASSGLSPTDTQYF,TGTGCCAGCAGTGGACTTTCCCCCACAGATACGCAGTATTTT
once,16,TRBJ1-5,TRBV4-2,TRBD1,CASSQDYLLDRQPQHF,TGTGCCAGCAGCCAAGATTATCTATTGGACAGGCAGCCCCAGCATTTT
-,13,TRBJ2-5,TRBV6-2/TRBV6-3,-,CASLGGDQETQYF,TGTGCCAGCCTCGGGGGTGATCAAGAGACCCAGTACTTC
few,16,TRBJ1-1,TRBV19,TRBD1,CASSIRDRGPGTEAFF,TGTGCCAGTAGTATTCGGGACAGGGGGCCTGGCACTGAAGCTTTCTTT
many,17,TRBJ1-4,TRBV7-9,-,CASSPRTLLATNEKLFF,TGTGCCAGCAGCCCGAGAACCCTACTTGCAACTAATGAAAAACTGTTTTTT
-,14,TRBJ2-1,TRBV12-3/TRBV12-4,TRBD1,CASSPGTGAYEQFF,TGTGCCAGCAGCCCCGGGACAGGGGCCTATGAGCAGTTCTTC
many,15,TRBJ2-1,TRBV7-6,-,CASSPTDSLENEQFF,TGTGCCAGCAGTCCTACGGACTCCCTTGAGAATGAGCAGTTCTTC